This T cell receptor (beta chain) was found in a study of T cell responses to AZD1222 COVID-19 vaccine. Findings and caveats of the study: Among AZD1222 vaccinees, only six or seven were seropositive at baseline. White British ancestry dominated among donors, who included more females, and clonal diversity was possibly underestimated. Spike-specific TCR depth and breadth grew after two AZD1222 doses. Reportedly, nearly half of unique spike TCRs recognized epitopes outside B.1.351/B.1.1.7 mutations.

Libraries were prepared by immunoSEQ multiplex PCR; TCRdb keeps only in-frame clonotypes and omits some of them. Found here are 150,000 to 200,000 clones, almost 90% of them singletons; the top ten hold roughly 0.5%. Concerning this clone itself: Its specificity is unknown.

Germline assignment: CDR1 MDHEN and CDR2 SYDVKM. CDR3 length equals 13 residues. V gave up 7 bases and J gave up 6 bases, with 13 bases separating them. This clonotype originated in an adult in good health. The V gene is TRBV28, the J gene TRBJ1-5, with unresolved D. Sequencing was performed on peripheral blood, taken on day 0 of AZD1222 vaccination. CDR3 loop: CASIPGYRQPQHF. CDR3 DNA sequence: TGTGCCAGCATCCCGGGTTATCGTCAGCCCCAGCATTTT.